This TCR beta chain was sequenced during a study of PD-1 blockade in classical Hodgkin lymphoma (dated by TCRdb to 2018 to 2021). Regarding the research as a whole: Nivolumab dosing was 3 mg/kg intravenously every 2 weeks, continuing until either disease progression or unacceptable toxicity. The study used CyTOF and TCR beta sequencing to define a peripheral blood immune signature of response to PD-1 blockade in classical Hodgkin lymphoma. What the work shows at the level of the full study, not this receptor alone: Newly diagnosed patients were reported to have lower baseline TCR diversity than healthy donors, and relapsed/refractory patients were reported to have lower baseline TCR diversity still. Trial patients with a complete response had baseline diversity similar to that of newly diagnosed patients, while partial responders and progressors had significantly lower diversity. The study was limited to a single clinical trial cohort, and causes of repertoire differences, possibly disease activity or prior therapy, remained undefined. Patients starting nivolumab less than 1 year after ASCT had lower diversity and were excluded from later analyses to avoid confounding by immune reconstitution. CD4+ but not CD8+ TCR diversity rose significantly by C4D1 (p=0.0027 vs p=0.16), most apparent in complete responders (p=0.02).

In the case of this clone: The specificity of this receptor is unknown. The input lacks base qualities; no much larger clone sits a single base away.

Genomic DNA was isolated using the Qiagen DNeasy kit from unsorted PBMCs as well as from negatively selected CD4+ and CD8+ fractions. Using primers that anneal to V and J segments, immunoSEQ multiplex PCR amplified the TCR beta CDR3 regions. A synthetic immune receptor repertoire was used to minimize amplification bias, and remaining bias was computationally removed after sequencing. In the original analysis: Custom Python scripts were used to quantify repertoire diversity as the Shannon entropy index. Unsorted, CD4+ and CD8+ repertoires were analyzed separately, except in combined analyses where CD4+ and CD8+ sequences were merged in silico. A clone counted as expanded when the clone's frequency after treatment rose at least 2-fold relative to C1D1, and clones undetected at baseline were given a pseudocount of 0.5. Singleton clones were defined as clones with 0 or 1 copy at C1D1, and non-singleton clones were defined as clones with 2 or more copies. Clones expanded in unsorted samples were annotated as CD4+, CD8+ or unknown by matching protein sequences in sorted samples from the same patient. Wilcoxon tests on paired samples were used to test diversity changes from C1D1 to C4D1. What TCRdb holds here is the immuneACCESS table cut down to in-frame rearrangements. Part of the clones is not present; checked against another copy, under half of the missing clones reflect an unresolved V gene, and the others are unexplained. V and J calls and clone size come straight from that table; D and trimming were deduced from the DNA. This sample has approximately 90,000 clones in its table, and 85% to 95% of those were observed once. The ten largest make up about 2.7% of the sample.

CDR1 and CDR2 (SGHNT, YYREEE) derive from the germline V gene (reference sequence). Reading from cysteine to phenylalanine, the CDR3 counts 16 amino acids. CDR3 DNA only is kept here, 48 bases in frame from base 1. Trimming removed 2 bases from V and 6 bases from J; the gene matches leave 11 bases unexplained. The sample's time point label, in plain terms: cycle 2 day 1 (C2D1) of nivolumab. Every trial patient had relapsed following autologous stem cell transplantation, and prior brentuximab vedotin exposure was what differed among cohorts A, B and C. The trial cohort was composed of over 50 patients with relapsed/refractory classical Hodgkin lymphoma, for whom complete response, partial response or progressive disease was recorded as best overall response. Trial patients were treated with single-agent nivolumab in the multi-cohort phase II CheckMate 205 trial. An independent review committee assessed best overall response by applying the 2007 International Working Group response criteria. Trial PBMCs were collected just before the start of nivolumab (C1D1) and during therapy at cycle 2 day 1 and cycle 4 day 1. Peripheral blood was collected in 8 mL Vacutainer Cell Preparation Tubes, from which PBMCs were isolated by centrifugation and then cryopreserved.

The material sequenced was peripheral blood mononuclear cells (PBMCs), taken before the second cycle of nivolumab. This TCR was recovered from a human donor with classical Hodgkin lymphoma. The rearrangement combines TRBV5-4 with TRBJ2-5; 9 bases in the middle match TRBD1. DNA sequence: TGTGCCAGCAGCTTATCCGGGACAGGGTCGGCGAAGACCCAGTACTTC. The encoded protein is CASSLSGTGSAKTQYF.